Reported below is one TCR beta chain. As yet, its antigen is unknown. Combining a sample-barcoded 5' primer with a J-beta primer mix, a second PCR ran for roughly 7 to 12 cycles. Every sample gave at least 3 million paired-end reads containing CDR3. TCRdb redid the calling of the 5' RACE reads with MiXCR, one entry per CDR3 protein. The sample has more than 1 million distinct CDR3 sequences; less than 50% are singletons. CDR1 and CDR2 (germline): SGHRS, YFSETQ. There are 16 residues in the CDR3. V gave up 3 bases and J gave up 1 base; unmatched junction bases: 8. This record belongs to a study of blood T cells in healthy people across ages. Overall study findings and caveats: The lack of PBMC sorting stopped any conclusive naive versus antigen-experienced comparison.

In terms of origin and age, donors were healthy Caucasian individuals from Russia aged about 6 to 100. Researchers report isolating at least 6 million PBMCs per sample. The chain uses TRBV5-1 and TRBJ2-5, with 8 bases aligning to TRBD2. The sample was blood. This TCR was sampled from a woman aged 60 to 75 in good health. The chain's CDR3 is CASSSSGTSSQETQYF. The DNA for the CDR3 is TGCGCCAGCAGCTCATCCGGGACTAGTTCCCAAGAGACCCAGTACTTC.